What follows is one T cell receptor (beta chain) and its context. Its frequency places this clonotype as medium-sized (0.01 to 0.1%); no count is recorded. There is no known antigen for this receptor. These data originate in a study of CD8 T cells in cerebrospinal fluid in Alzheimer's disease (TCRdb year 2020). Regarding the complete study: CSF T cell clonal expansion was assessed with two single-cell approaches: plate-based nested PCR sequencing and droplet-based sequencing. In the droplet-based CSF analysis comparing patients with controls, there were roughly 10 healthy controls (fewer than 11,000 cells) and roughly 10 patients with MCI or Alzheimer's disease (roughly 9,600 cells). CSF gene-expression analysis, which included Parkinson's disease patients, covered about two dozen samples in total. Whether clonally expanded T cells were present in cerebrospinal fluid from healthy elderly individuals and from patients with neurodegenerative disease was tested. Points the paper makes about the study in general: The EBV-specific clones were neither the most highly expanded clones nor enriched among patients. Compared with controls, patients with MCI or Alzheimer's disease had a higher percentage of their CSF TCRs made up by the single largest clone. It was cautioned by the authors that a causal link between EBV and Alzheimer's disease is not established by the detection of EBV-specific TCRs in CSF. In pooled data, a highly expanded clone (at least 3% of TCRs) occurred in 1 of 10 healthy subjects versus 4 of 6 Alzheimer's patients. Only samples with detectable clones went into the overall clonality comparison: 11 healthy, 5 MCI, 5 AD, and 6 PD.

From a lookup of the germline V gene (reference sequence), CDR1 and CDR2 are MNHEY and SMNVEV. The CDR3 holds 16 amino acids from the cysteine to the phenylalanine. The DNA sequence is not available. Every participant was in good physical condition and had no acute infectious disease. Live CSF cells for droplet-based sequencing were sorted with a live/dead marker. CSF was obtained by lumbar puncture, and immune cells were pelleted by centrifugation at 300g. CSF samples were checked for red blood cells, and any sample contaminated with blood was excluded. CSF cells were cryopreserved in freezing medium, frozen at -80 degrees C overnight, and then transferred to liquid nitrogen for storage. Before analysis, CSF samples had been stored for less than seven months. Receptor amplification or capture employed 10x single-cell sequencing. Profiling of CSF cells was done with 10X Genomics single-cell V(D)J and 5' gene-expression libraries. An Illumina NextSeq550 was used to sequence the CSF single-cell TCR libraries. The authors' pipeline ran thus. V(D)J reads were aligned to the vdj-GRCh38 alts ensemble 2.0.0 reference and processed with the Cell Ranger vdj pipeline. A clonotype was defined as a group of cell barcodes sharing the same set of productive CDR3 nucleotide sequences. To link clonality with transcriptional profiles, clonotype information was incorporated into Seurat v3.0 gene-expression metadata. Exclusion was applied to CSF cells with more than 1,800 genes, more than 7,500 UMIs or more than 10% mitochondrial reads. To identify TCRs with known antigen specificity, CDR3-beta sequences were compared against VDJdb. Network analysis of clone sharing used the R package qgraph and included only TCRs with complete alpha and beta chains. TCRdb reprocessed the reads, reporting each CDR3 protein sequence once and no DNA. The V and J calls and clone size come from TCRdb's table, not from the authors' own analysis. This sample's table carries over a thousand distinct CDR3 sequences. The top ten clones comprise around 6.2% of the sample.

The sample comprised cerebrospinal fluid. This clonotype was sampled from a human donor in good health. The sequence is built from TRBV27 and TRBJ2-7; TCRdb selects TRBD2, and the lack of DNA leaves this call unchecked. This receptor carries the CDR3 CASSSLIRGGPYEQYF.